This T cell receptor beta chain was documented in a study of cytomegalovirus exposure and HLA in healthy donors. Study background: Both the 120 validation repertoires and the 600 to 700 first-cohort repertoires used the same platform, as reported by a later analysis. General study results and limits: In vitro confirmation showed three CMV-associated chains to be CMV antigen specific.

Germline lookup yields CDR1 MNHEY and CDR2 SVGAGI. V was shortened by 11 bases and J by 3 bases, with 13 bases between the two germline ends. CDR3 length: 13 residues. On this clone: The antigen is undetermined.

Clones were read by immunoSEQ multiplex PCR, and TCRdb kept only the in-frame ones, dropping some. The profile shows around 300,000 clones, approximately 86% of them singletons. Separate from the approximately 670-subject first cohort was the approximately 130-subject validation cohort, to which the donors belonged. The source is a man aged 25-45 years in good health and CMV-seronegative. Sample: PBMCs. This sequence joins TRBV6-5 and TRBJ2-2, with unresolved D. The CDR3 reads CASHHQDTGELFF. The CDR3 DNA is TGTGCCTCCCACCACCAGGACACCGGGGAGCTGTTTTTT.